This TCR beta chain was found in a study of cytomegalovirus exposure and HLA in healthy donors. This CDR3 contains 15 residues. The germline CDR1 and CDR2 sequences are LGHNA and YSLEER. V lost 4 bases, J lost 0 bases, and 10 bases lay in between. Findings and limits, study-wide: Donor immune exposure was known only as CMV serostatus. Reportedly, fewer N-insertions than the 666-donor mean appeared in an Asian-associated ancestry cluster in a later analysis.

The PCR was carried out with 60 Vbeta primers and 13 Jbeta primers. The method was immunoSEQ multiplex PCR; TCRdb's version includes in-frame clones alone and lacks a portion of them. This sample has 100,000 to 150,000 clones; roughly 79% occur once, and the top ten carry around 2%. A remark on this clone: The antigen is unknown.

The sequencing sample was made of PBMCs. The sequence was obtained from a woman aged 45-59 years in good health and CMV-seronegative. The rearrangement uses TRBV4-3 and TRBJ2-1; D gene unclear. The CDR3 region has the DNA TGCGCCAGCAGCCTTGAGTGGAGCTCCTACAATGAGCAGTTCTTC. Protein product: CASSLEWSSYNEQFF.